This TCR beta chain derives from a study of OX40 agonist ivuxolimab in advanced cancers. Study-wide background: Partial responses were achieved by three patients, of whom one had hepatocellular carcinoma and two had cutaneous melanoma. General study findings and limits: On average, CD8+ T cells had more expanded clones than CD4+. Both CD4+ and CD8+ T cell populations in blood had undergone clonal expansion by week 6 at 0.1 to 3.0 mg/kg.

A remark on this clone: No antigen is known for it.

The table came from immunoSEQ multiplex PCR; TCRdb's copy has only in-frame clones and leaves some out. In the table there are 50,000 or so clones, nearly 80% of which are singletons. Exclusion of a patient followed from autoimmune disease history or systemic immunosuppression. The CDR3 consists of 15 residues. Per germline, CDR1 SGHRS and CDR2 YFSETQ. Germline trimming cut 3 bases from V and 6 bases from J; bases unmatched to any gene: 7. Sequenced material: CD4+ or CD8+ T cells sorted from blood, taken in a trial of the OX40 agonist ivuxolimab. This TCR derives from an adult with an advanced solid tumor such as melanoma, head and neck, liver or kidney cancer. The V call is TRBV5-1, the J call TRBJ2-1; TRBD1 aligns across 9 bases. CDR3 sequence: CASSSGQGFSNEQFF. CDR3 DNA sequence: TGCGCCAGCAGCTCGGGACAGGGATTCTCCAATGAGCAGTTCTTC.